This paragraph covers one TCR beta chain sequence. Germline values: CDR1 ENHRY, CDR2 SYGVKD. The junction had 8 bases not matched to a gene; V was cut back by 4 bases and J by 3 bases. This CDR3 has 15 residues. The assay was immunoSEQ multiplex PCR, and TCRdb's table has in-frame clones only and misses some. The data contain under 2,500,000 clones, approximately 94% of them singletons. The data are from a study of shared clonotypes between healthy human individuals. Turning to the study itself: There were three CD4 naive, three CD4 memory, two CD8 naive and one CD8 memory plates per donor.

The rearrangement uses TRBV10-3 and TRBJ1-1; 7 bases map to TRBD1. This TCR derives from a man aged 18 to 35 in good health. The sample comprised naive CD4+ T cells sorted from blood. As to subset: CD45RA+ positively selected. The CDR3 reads CAISGLGTAYTEAFF. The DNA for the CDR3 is TGTGCCATCAGTGGATTGGGGACAGCCTACACTGAAGCTTTCTTT.